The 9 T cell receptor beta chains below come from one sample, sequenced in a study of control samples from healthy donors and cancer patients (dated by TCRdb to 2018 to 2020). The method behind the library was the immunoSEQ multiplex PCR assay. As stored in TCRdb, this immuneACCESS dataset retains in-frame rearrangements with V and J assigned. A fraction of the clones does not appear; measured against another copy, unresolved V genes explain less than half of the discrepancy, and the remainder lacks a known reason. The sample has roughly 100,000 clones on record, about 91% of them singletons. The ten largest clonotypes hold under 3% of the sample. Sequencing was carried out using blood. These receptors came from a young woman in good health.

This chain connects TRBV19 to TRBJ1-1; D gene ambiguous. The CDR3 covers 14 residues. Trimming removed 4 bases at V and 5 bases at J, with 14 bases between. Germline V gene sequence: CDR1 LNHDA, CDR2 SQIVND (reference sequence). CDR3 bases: TGTGCCAGTAGTACGGTCGGCGGTGGGACTGAAGCTTTCTTT. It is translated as CASSTVGGGTEAFF.

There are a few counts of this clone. CDR3 DNA: TGCGCCAGCAGTATCTCAGCCTTACCTAACTATGGCTACACCTTC. Translated, it gives CASSISALPNYGYTF. The chain uses TRBV10-2 and TRBJ1-2; D is unclear. The CDR3 has 15 amino acids. Trimming removed 5 bases from V and 0 bases from J, with 13 bases in between. Germline V gives CDR1 WSHSY, CDR2 SAAADI.

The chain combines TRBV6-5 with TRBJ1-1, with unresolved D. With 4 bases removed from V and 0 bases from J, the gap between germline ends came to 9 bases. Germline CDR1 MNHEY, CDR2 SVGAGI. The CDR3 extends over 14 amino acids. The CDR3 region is CASSFGLMNTEAFF. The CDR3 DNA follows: TGTGCCAGCAGTTTCGGACTGATGAACACTGAAGCTTTCTTT.

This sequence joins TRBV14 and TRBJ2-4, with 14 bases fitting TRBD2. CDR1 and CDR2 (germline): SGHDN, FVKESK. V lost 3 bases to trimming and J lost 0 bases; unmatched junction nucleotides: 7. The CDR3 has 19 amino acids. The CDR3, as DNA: TGTGCCAGCAGCCAGACTAGCGGGAGGGCCTGGCTAGCCAAAAACATTCAGTACTTC. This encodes CASSQTSGRAWLAKNIQYF.

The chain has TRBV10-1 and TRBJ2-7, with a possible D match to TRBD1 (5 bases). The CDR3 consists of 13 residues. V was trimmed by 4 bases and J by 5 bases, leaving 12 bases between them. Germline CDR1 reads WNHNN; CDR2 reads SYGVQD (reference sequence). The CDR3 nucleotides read TGCGCCAGCAGTGTCAAAAGGGGAAACGAGCAGTACTTC. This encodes CASSVKRGNEQYF.

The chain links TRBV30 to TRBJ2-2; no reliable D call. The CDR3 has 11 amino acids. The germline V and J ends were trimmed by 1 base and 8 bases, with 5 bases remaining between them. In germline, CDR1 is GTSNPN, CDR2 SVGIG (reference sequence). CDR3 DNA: TGTGCCTGGAGTGCCGGGGGGGAGCTGTTTTTT. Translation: CAWSAGGELFF.

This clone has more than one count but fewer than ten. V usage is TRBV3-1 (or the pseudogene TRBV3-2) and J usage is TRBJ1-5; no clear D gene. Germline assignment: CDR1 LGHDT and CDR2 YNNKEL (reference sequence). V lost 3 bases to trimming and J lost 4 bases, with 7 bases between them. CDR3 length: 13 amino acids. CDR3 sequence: CASSQGRNQPQHF. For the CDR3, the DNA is TGTGCCAGCAGCCAGGGTCGGAATCAGCCCCAGCATTTT.

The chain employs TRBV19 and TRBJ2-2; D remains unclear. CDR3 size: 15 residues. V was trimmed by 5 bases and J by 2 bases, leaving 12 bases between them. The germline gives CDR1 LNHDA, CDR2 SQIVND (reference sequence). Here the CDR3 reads CASSPAWVNTGELFF. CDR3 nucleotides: TGTGCCAGTAGTCCTGCCTGGGTAAACACCGGGGAGCTGTTTTTT.

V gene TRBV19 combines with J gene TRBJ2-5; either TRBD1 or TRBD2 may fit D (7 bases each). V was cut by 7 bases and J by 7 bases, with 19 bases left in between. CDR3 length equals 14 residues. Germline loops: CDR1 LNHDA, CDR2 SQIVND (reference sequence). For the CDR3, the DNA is TGTGCCAGTACCTCCCCAGGGGGGGTGGGGACCCAGTACTTC. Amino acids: CASTSPGGVGTQYF.